This T cell receptor (beta chain) was identified in a study of PD-1 blockade in classical Hodgkin lymphoma. Background on the study: Intravenous nivolumab at 3 mg/kg was given to patients every 2 weeks. Study-wide results and caveats: When set against healthy donors, newly diagnosed patients were reported to show lower baseline TCR diversity.

Trimming pared 4 bases from V and 8 bases from J, leaving 15 bases between. The CDR3 extends over 13 amino acids. Generated by immunoSEQ multiplex PCR, the TCRdb table keeps only in-frame clones and is missing some. The repertoire holds around 24,000 clones, with 70% to 85% as singletons. This sample's time point: cycle 4 day 1 (C4D1), after six to seven weeks of nivolumab. With no exception, relapse followed autologous stem cell transplantation in all patients, and brentuximab vedotin exposure varied. A remark on this clone: Its antigen is currently unknown.

The TCR originated in a human donor with classical Hodgkin lymphoma. V gene TRBV23-1 combines with J gene TRBJ2-7, with a possible D match to TRBD2 (6 bases). TRBV23-1 is reported as an ORF; its role is uncertain. Sequencing was performed on peripheral blood mononuclear cells (PBMCs), taken before the fourth cycle of nivolumab. The CDR3 here is CASSPLRGNKQYF. The CDR3 DNA sequence: TGCGCCAGCAGTCCATTACGGGGGAACAAGCAGTACTTC.